The 18 T cell receptor beta chains reported below all come from one sample, sequenced in a study of blood T cell repertoires in COVID-19. Assay used: immunoSEQ multiplex PCR; TCRdb lists only in-frame clones, some missing. The sample has some 250,000 clones, around 81% seen once; the top ten hold 1.9%. The sequenced material came from peripheral blood. The receptors come from a man aged 25 to 40 who had recovered from COVID-19.

This clone was observed a handful of times. The chain recombines TRBV19 with TRBJ1-1; D not certain. Trimming shortened V by 0 bases and J by 3 bases, and 11 bases separated the two germline ends. This CDR3 region has 15 residues. Germline assignment: CDR1 LNHDA and CDR2 SQIVND (reference sequence). CDR3 sequence (DNA): TGTGCCAGTAGTATAGATTTCGGGAGGCACACTGAAGCTTTCTTT. The encoded protein is CASSIDFGRHTEAFF.

The chain employs TRBV7-2 and TRBJ2-5; 14 nucleotides agree with TRBD2. V shed 5 bases and J 4 bases; nucleotides not matched to a gene: 6. Germline lookup yields CDR1 SGHTA and CDR2 FQGNSA. CDR3 length equals 16 residues. CDR3 nucleotide sequence: TGTGCCAGCAGCGGGCGACTAGCGGGGGGGCGAGAGACCCAGTACTTC. Its translation: CASSGRLAGGRETQYF.

The chain is built from TRBV15 and TRBJ2-7; TRBD1 might be the D (7 bases). Germline assignment: CDR1 LNHNV and CDR2 YYDKDF (reference sequence). Trimming shortened V by 0 bases and J by 1 base, and 13 bases separated the two germline ends. The CDR3 has 16 amino acids. The CDR3 nucleotides read TGTGCCACCAGCAGAGACAAGGCAGGGGGGTCCTACGAGCAGTACTTC. Amino acids: CATSRDKAGGSYEQYF. Variable domain in full (rest from reference TRBV15 and TRBJ2-7): DAMVIQNPRYQVTQFGKPVTLSCSQTLNHNVMYWYQQKSSQAPKLLFHYYDKDFNNEADTPDNFQSRRPNTSFCFLDIRSPGLGDTAMYLCATSRDKAGGSYEQYFGPGTRLTVT.

The chain combines TRBV10-3 with TRBJ2-5, with 8 bases matching TRBD2. After removal of 4 bases from V and 5 bases from J, the junction contained 9 bases not matched to a gene. Germline V CDR1 and CDR2: ENHRY, SYGVKD. The CDR3 runs 15 residues. The CDR3 loop is CAISVERGPPETQYF. The CDR3 DNA is TGTGCCATCAGTGTCGAGCGGGGGCCTCCGGAGACCCAGTACTTC.

The gene calls are TRBV4-1 and TRBJ2-1; 9 nucleotides align to TRBD2. This CDR3 is 19 amino acids long. Per the germline V gene, CDR1 is MGHRA and CDR2 is YSYEKL. V lost 1 base to trimming and J lost 3 bases; unmatched junction nucleotides: 13. Here the CDR3 reads CASSQVQAGGFSYYNEQFF. Written as DNA, the CDR3 is TGCGCCAGCAGCCAAGTTCAGGCGGGGGGGTTCTCCTACTACAATGAGCAGTTCTTC.

The table lists this clone with a few counts. The chain uses TRBV3-1 (or the pseudogene TRBV3-2) and TRBJ1-4, with D maybe TRBD1 (5 bases). In germline, CDR1 is LGHDT, CDR2 YNNKEL (reference sequence). The CDR3 extends over 14 amino acids. V was pared by 4 bases and J by 6 bases, with 12 bases between. The DNA of the CDR3 is TGTGCCAGCAGCCCAGACAGACTAGATGAAAAACTGTTTTTT. Protein: CASSPDRLDEKLFF.

The count of this clone is one. The chain couples TRBV18 to TRBJ2-1; D perhaps matches TRBD1 (5 bases). From germline, CDR1 is KGHSH and CDR2 LQKENI. This CDR3 contains 16 residues. Trimming cost V 0 bases and J 2 bases, with 11 bases left between them. In DNA, the CDR3 is TGTGCCAGCTCACCACCTAATACAGGCGCCTACAATGAGCAGTTCTTC. It specifies CASSPPNTGAYNEQFF.

This clone was observed once. J is TRBJ2-5 and V is TRBV7-9, with a possible D match to TRBD2 (5 bases). Germline V CDR1 and CDR2: SEHNR, FQNEAQ (reference sequence). The V end was cut by 7 bases, the J end by 3 bases, with 9 bases between. The CDR3 spans 12 residues. The CDR3, as DNA: TGTGCCAGCACCGGACTGAAAGAGACCCAGTACTTC. It encodes CASTGLKETQYF.

CDR3 in amino acids: CASSPPGTGSEKLFF. CDR3 nucleotide sequence: TGTGCCAGCTCACCACCCGGGACAGGGAGTGAAAAACTGTTTTTT. The chain has TRBV18 and TRBJ1-4; 9 bases are a match to TRBD1. The V gene's germline CDR1 is KGHSH and CDR2 LQKENI. This CDR3 contains 15 residues. The junction had 3 bases not matched to a gene; V was cut back by 0 bases and J by 7 bases.

There are a few counts of this clone. V and J are TRBV11-2 and TRBJ2-7, with 9 bases that match TRBD1. The CDR3 length is 15 residues. Germline values: CDR1 SGHAT, CDR2 FQNNGV. Trimming took 5 bases from V and 3 from J; bases not matched to a gene: 8. DNA of the CDR3: TGTGCCAGCAGCCAACCGGACAGGGGACACTACGAGCAGTACTTC. This codes for CASSQPDRGHYEQYF.

This clone occurred a few times. The chain carries TRBV7-6 and TRBJ2-2; 9 bases fit TRBD1. V gave up 4 bases and J gave up 6 bases; unmatched junction bases: 6. CDR3 size: 15 residues. The germline CDR1 and CDR2 sequences are SGHVS and FNYEAQ. This chain's CDR3 is CASSSHRDRAGELFF. As DNA, the CDR3 is TGTGCCAGCAGCTCGCACCGGGACAGGGCCGGGGAGCTGTTTTTT. Looking up the rest from reference TRBV7-6 and TRBJ2-2 gives the full variable domain: GAGVSQSPRYKVTKRGQDVALRCDPISGHVSLYWYRQALGQGPEFLTYFNYEAQQDKSGLPNDRFSAERPEGSISTLTIQRTEQRDSAMYRCASSSHRDRAGELFFGEGSRLTVL.

The V gene is TRBV6-1, the J gene TRBJ1-2; 7 bases line up with TRBD1. Germline CDR1 is MNHNS and CDR2 is SASEGT. CDR3 size: 14 residues. Germline trimming cut 1 base from V and 3 bases from J; bases unmatched to any gene: 2. The CDR3 DNA is TGTGCCAGCAGTGAAGGGGACAGATACTATGGCTACACCTTC. It specifies CASSEGDRYYGYTF.

The rearrangement joins TRBV5-1 to TRBJ1-4; D remains unclear. The CDR3 spans 14 residues. Germline V gives CDR1 SGHRS, CDR2 YFSETQ. V was cut by 0 bases and J by 5 bases, with 8 bases left in between. The CDR3 DNA reads TGCGCCAGCAGCTTGGGGGCTGCAAATGAAAAACTGTTTTTT. The encoded protein is CASSLGAANEKLFF.

V is TRBV19 and J is TRBJ1-4; D possibly corresponds to TRBD1 (5 bases). The CDR3 is 14 residues long. Germline-derived CDR1 and CDR2 are LNHDA and SQIVND (reference sequence). V was clipped by 5 bases and J by 3 bases, with 10 bases between them. CDR3 region: CASSLGTPNEKLFF. The CDR3, as DNA: TGTGCCAGTAGTCTCGGGACTCCTAATGAAAAACTGTTTTTT.

The V gene is TRBV4-1, the J gene TRBJ2-1; TRBD2 might be the D (5 bases). The CDR3 is 14 amino acids. Germline CDR1 reads MGHRA; CDR2 reads YSYEKL. V lost 0 bases to trimming and J lost 6 bases, with 9 bases between them. The CDR3 region has the DNA TGCGCCAGCAGCCAAGAAGGGCTAGCCAATGAGCAGTTCTTC. Translating gives CASSQEGLANEQFF.

The V gene is TRBV10-3, the J gene TRBJ1-1; tentatively, D is TRBD1 (6 bases). V dropped 4 bases and J dropped 1 base, with 7 bases sitting between them. The CDR3 is 13 residues long. Germline CDR1 reads ENHRY; CDR2 reads SYGVKD. CDR3 protein: CAISVQGNTEAFF. DNA for the CDR3: TGTGCCATCAGTGTACAGGGGAACACTGAAGCTTTCTTT.

The genes are TRBV28 and TRBJ1-2, with 7 bases that match TRBD1. Losses at the gene ends were 2 bases for V and 3 bases for J; bases not matched to a gene: 6. CDR1 and CDR2 from the germline V gene are MDHEN and SYDVKM. The CDR3 is 15 residues long. The CDR3 DNA reads as TGTGCCAGCAGTTTAGGAGGGGGCCCGTACTATGGCTACACCTTC. This codes for CASSLGGGPYYGYTF.

The chain couples TRBV27 to TRBJ2-1; weak D call: TRBD1 (6 bases). Germline CDR1 reads MNHEY; CDR2 reads SMNVEV (reference sequence). Trimming removed 6 bases at V and 0 bases at J, with 18 bases between. This CDR3 has 17 residues. The CDR3 DNA reads as TGTGCCAGCAGCACCCTGATGGGACATAACTCCTACAATGAGCAGTTCTTC. Translation: CASSTLMGHNSYNEQFF.